The next 32 T cell receptor beta chains were all read from a single sample in a study of control samples from healthy donors and cancer patients. Profiled with immunoSEQ multiplex PCR; TCRdb holds only in-frame clones, not every one. The sample comprises tens of thousands of clones, around four fifths of which are singletons, and roughly 47% rests with the top ten. The sample consisted of blood. All receptors derive from a man aged 60 to 75 in good health.

The chain is built from TRBV7-9 and TRBJ2-3; TRBD1 aligns across 8 bases. The CDR3 extends over 18 amino acids. Germline V gene lookup returns CDR1 SEHNR and CDR2 FQNEAQ (reference sequence). The V segment lost 4 bases and the J segment 4 bases; nucleotides outside the gene matches: 16. CDR3 DNA sequence: TGTGCCAGCAGCTCCGGACAGGGTCGGAGCGTACGGGCAGATACGCAGTATTTT. Residues: CASSSGQGRSVRADTQYF.

The rearrangement joins TRBV10-2 to TRBJ1-2; 7 nucleotides align to TRBD1. CDR1 is WSHSY and CDR2 is SAAADI in the germline V gene. V shed 8 bases, J shed 0 bases, and the junction held 6 bases outside the gene matches. The CDR3 has 14 residues. The CDR3 DNA sequence: TGCGCCAGCCGGGGGGACAGAACTAACTATGGCTACACCTTC. Translation gives CASRGDRTNYGYTF.

The chain combines TRBV4-3 with TRBJ1-4; TRBD1 aligns across 7 bases. Germline CDR1 LGHNA, CDR2 YSLEER. The CDR3 is made up of 18 amino acids. The V gene end was trimmed by 3 bases and the J gene end by 0 bases; junction bases not matched to a gene: 10. CDR3 loop: CASSQGTERRSTNEKLFF. DNA of the CDR3: TGCGCCAGCAGCCAGGGGACAGAACGCCGATCAACTAATGAAAAACTGTTTTTT.

V and J are TRBV30 and TRBJ1-4; no firm D call. Trimming cost V 1 base and J 3 bases, with 18 bases left between them. CDR1 and CDR2 (germline): GTSNPN, SVGIG (reference sequence). The CDR3 covers 17 residues. CDR3 loop: CAWSAGTSPGANEKLFF. CDR3 sequence (DNA): TGTGCCTGGAGTGCGGGAACCAGCCCCGGGGCTAATGAAAAACTGTTTTTT.

The rearrangement links TRBV30 to TRBJ1-3, with unresolved D. Germline loops: CDR1 GTSNPN, CDR2 SVGIG (reference sequence). V lost 0 bases and J lost 6, with 6 bases in between. The CDR3 sequence is 12 residues long. The CDR3 sequence: CAWSVSINTIYF. The CDR3 coding sequence is TGTGCCTGGAGTGTGTCCATAAACACCATATATTTT.

The chain combines TRBV4-1 with TRBJ2-7; D not resolved. Trimming cost V 0 bases and J 9 bases, with 18 bases left between them. Germline CDR1 and CDR2: MGHRA and YSYEKL. The CDR3 sequence is 15 residues long. The CDR3 protein is CASSQDVAGGLGQYF. Here the CDR3 DNA reads TGCGCCAGCAGCCAAGATGTCGCCGGCGGCTTAGGGCAGTACTTC.

The V and J genes are TRBV7-2 and TRBJ1-2; 8 bases are a match to TRBD1. The germline V gene encodes CDR1 SGHTA and CDR2 FQGNSA. J lost 9 bases, V lost 5 bases, and 5 bases had no gene match. The CDR3 loop spans 12 amino acids. The CDR3 protein is CASSVRQGSYTF. CDR3 bases: TGTGCCAGCAGCGTACGACAGGGGAGCTACACCTTC.

In the case of this clone: The junction departs from the called germline gene at one end, perhaps through a read error. The V call is TRBV18, the J call TRBJ1-1; D uncertain. The CDR3 consists of 14 residues. CDR1 is KGHSH, CDR2 LQKENI, per germline. CDR3: CASSPEYAGTGAFF. The CDR3 DNA sequence: TGTGCCAGCTCACCGGAGTACGCGGGAACTGGAGCTTTCTTT.

The chain links TRBV18 to TRBJ1-2, with D perhaps matching TRBD1 (5 bases). The V and J ends lost 0 bases and 4 bases respectively, with 12 bases between them. The CDR3 contains 15 residues. Germline V gene data show CDR1 as KGHSH and CDR2 as LQKENI. The CDR3 nucleotides read TGTGCCAGCTCACCACCGGTTCGGGGGAGCTATGGCTACACCTTC. Its translation: CASSPPVRGSYGYTF. Full variable domain (missing parts from reference TRBV18 and TRBJ1-2): NAGVMQNPRHLVRRRGQEARLRCSPMKGHSHVYWYRQLPEEGLKFMVYLQKENIIDESGMPKERFSAEFPKEGPSILRIQQVVRGDSAAYFCASSPPVRGSYGYTFGSGTRLTVV.

The chain is built from TRBV7-2 and TRBJ1-6; D remains unclear. The CDR3 length is 19 residues. Germline CDR1 SGHTA, CDR2 FQGNSA. V lost 2 bases, J lost 4 bases, and 21 bases lay in between. In DNA form, the CDR3 reads TGTGCCAGCAGCTTAAACCCCGGAGTCGGGGTCTCATATAATTCACCCCTCCACTTT. This gives the protein CASSLNPGVGVSYNSPLHF.

The chain carries TRBV29-1 and TRBJ2-1; D is unresolved. The CDR3 is made up of 12 amino acids. Trimming left V 7 bases short and J 2 bases short, with 9 bases between. Germline CDR1 and CDR2: SQVTM and ANQGSEA. As DNA, the CDR3 is TGCAGCGCCCAGGTGACCTACAATGAGCAGTTCTTC. Its protein is CSAQVTYNEQFF.

This clone was detected once. The chain carries TRBV19 and TRBJ2-3; tentative D call: TRBD1 (6 bases). V was trimmed by 3 bases and J by 1 base, leaving 17 bases between them. CDR3 length: 17 amino acids. CDR1 LNHDA and CDR2 SQIVND come from the germline V gene (reference sequence). The CDR3: CASSMGRTDTRTDTQYF. CDR3 DNA: TGTGCCAGTAGTATGGGGCGGACAGATACCCGCACAGATACGCAGTATTTT.

The chain links TRBV7-6 to TRBJ1-1, with 10 bases lining up with TRBD1. Trimming at V came to 4 bases and at J to 0 bases, leaving 5 bases not matched to a gene. Germline CDR1 reads SGHVS; CDR2 reads FNYEAQ. The CDR3 has 16 amino acids. CDR3 residues: CASSSGQGTLNTEAFF. The DNA of the CDR3 is TGTGCCAGCAGCTCGGGACAGGGGACGCTGAACACTGAAGCTTTCTTT.

The chain has TRBV10-1 and TRBJ1-5, with D perhaps TRBD1 (5 bases). CDR1 and CDR2 (germline): WNHNN, SYGVQD (reference sequence). Trimming pared 4 bases from V and 0 bases from J, leaving 16 bases between. CDR3 length: 17 residues. The CDR3 coding sequence is TGCGCCAGCAGTGCCCCCGACAGATCGTATAGCAATCAGCCCCAGCATTTT. It is translated as CASSAPDRSYSNQPQHF.

This rearrangement joins TRBV6-2 or TRBV6-3 to TRBJ2-7, with D hard to call. V was trimmed by 4 bases and J by 3 bases, leaving 10 bases between them. Per germline, CDR1 MNHEY and CDR2 SVGEGT. This CDR3 has 13 residues. CDR3 sequence: CASSSVGHYEQYF. The CDR3 region has the DNA TGTGCCAGCAGTTCCGTAGGGCACTACGAGCAGTACTTC.

The chain recombines TRBV5-1 with TRBJ1-1, with 11 positions matching TRBD1. With V trimmed by 2 bases and J by 5 bases, 2 bases remained unmatched. The CDR3 consists of 14 residues. Per the germline V gene, CDR1 is SGHRS and CDR2 is YFSETQ. DNA of the CDR3: TGCGCCAGCAGCTTCCGGGACAGGGGGACTGAAGCTTTCTTT. Its protein product is CASSFRDRGTEAFF.

This clone came up a few times. The rearrangement uses TRBV19 and TRBJ1-2; a weak D match, TRBD1 (6 bases). CDR1 is LNHDA and CDR2 is SQIVND in the germline V gene (reference sequence). This CDR3 has 14 amino acids. Trimming left V 6 bases short and J 4 bases short, with 15 bases between. The CDR3 here is CASSPLGQLYGYTF. CDR3 sequence (DNA): TGTGCCAGTAGCCCTCTAGGACAGCTCTATGGCTACACCTTC.

The chain employs TRBV19 and TRBJ1-1; no clear D gene. With 3 bases removed from V and 2 bases from J, the gap between germline ends came to 10 bases. The CDR3 has 14 amino acids. Per germline, CDR1 LNHDA and CDR2 SQIVND (reference sequence). Here the CDR3 reads CASSIDALNTEAFF. Written as DNA, the CDR3 is TGTGCCAGTAGTATTGACGCACTAAACACTGAAGCTTTCTTT.

The chain combines TRBV19 with TRBJ2-1; 11 bases are shared with TRBD2. V dropped 5 bases and J dropped 10; count of bases not matched to a gene: 7. The length of the CDR3 is 14 residues. Per the germline V gene, CDR1 is LNHDA and CDR2 is SQIVND (reference sequence). The CDR3 sequence is CASSPGLAVQEQFF. For the CDR3, the DNA is TGTGCCAGTAGTCCGGGACTAGCGGTCCAGGAGCAGTTCTTC.

The rearrangement joins TRBV7-2 to TRBJ2-3, with D maybe TRBD2 (5 bases). Germline CDR1 and CDR2: SGHTA and FQGNSA. V was pared by 3 bases and J by 2 bases, with 12 bases between. The CDR3 runs to 15 residues. The CDR3 region has the DNA TGTGCCAGCAGCTTTGCGGACTGGAACACAGATACGCAGTATTTT. Amino acid sequence: CASSFADWNTDTQYF.

The chain uses TRBV29-1 and TRBJ1-2, with unresolved D. The germline V and J ends were trimmed by 5 bases and 8 bases, with 15 bases remaining between them. CDR1 SQVTM and CDR2 ANQGSEA come from the germline V gene. The CDR3 runs 12 residues. Written as DNA, the CDR3 is TGCAGCGTTCCTAGGGTAGCGGGAGGCTACACCTTC. It specifies CSVPRVAGGYTF.

This clone turned up a few times. The rearrangement links TRBV7-9 to TRBJ2-7; 9 bases are a match to TRBD1. The CDR3 contains 15 residues. V was pared by 3 bases and J by 3 bases, with 6 bases of the junction left unmatched. Looked up from germline, CDR1 is SEHNR and CDR2 is FQNEAQ (reference sequence). The CDR3 protein is CASSFGYRGHYEQYF. The CDR3 region has the DNA TGTGCCAGCAGCTTCGGATACAGGGGGCACTACGAGCAGTACTTC.

This clone was observed a few times. At one end, the junction sequence differs from germline, possibly due to a read error. V is TRBV24-1 and J is TRBJ2-2, with TRBD1 matching 8 bases. The CDR3 loop spans 17 amino acids. Per germline, CDR1 KGHDR and CDR2 SFDVKD. As DNA, the CDR3 is TGTGCCACCAGTGAAGGACAGGGTGGTTCGAAAACCGGGGAGCTGTTTTTT. Translating gives CATSEGQGGSKTGELFF.

The CDR3 DNA is TGCAGCGTTGAGGGACCCGTGTCCTACGAGCAGTACTTC. Its translation: CSVEGPVSYEQYF. The chain uses TRBV29-1 and TRBJ2-7; possibly TRBD1 or TRBD2 for D (5 bases each). Deletions cut 3 bases from V and 1 base from J, with 10 bases between. This CDR3 comprises 13 residues. Germline loops: CDR1 SQVTM, CDR2 ANQGSEA.

The chain combines TRBV7-2 with TRBJ1-5, with D perhaps TRBD1 (6 bases). Between the trimmed V and J ends, which lost 5 bases and 2 bases, there was a span of 10 bases. This CDR3 region has 14 residues. CDR1 and CDR2 (germline): SGHTA, FQGNSA. The CDR3 region has the DNA TGTGCCAGCAGCGGGCGACAGGGCAATCAGCCCCAGCATTTT. This sequence encodes CASSGRQGNQPQHF. The entire variable domain, with the rest obtained from reference TRBV7-2 and TRBJ1-5, is as follows: GAGVSQSPSNKVTEKGKDVELRCDPISGHTALYWYRQSLGQGLEFLIYFQGNSAPDKSGLPSDRFSAERTGGSVSTLTIQRTQQEDSAVYLCASSGRQGNQPQHFGDGTRLSIL.

The chain carries TRBV4-2 and TRBJ1-5; maybe TRBD1 (5 bases). Germline V gene lookup returns CDR1 LGHNA and CDR2 YNFKEQ. The CDR3 consists of 17 residues. V was cut by 4 bases and J by 3 bases, with 19 bases left in between. Here the CDR3 DNA reads TGTGCCAGCAGCCCCGGGATCTTGGGGGGTTCCAATCAGCCCCAGCATTTT. Translated: CASSPGILGGSNQPQHF.

The chain couples TRBV11-2 to TRBJ2-5; possibly TRBD2 for D (6 bases). CDR1 is SGHAT and CDR2 is FQNNGV in the germline V gene. This CDR3 is 16 amino acids long. Trimming took off 1 base at V and 4 bases at J, with 16 bases between the two ends. CDR3 coding DNA: TGTGCCAGCAGCTTAGGAACGGGACTCCGGGCAGAGACCCAGTACTTC. It yields the protein CASSLGTGLRAETQYF.

The rearrangement links TRBV5-4 to TRBJ1-1; unclear D gene. The CDR3 has 15 amino acids. V lost 4 bases and J lost 7, with 20 bases in between. Germline V gene lookup returns CDR1 SGHNT and CDR2 YYREEE (reference sequence). Written as DNA, the CDR3 is TGTGCCAGCAGCCATTCGAGTGACCTAATCCGTGAAGCTTTCTTT. It specifies CASSHSSDLIREAFF.

This clone appeared a few times. The chain couples TRBV5-5 to TRBJ1-5; D gene unclear. Germline CDR1 reads SGHKS; CDR2 reads YYEKEE (reference sequence). This CDR3 spans 15 amino acids. The V gene lost 0 bases and the J gene lost 0 bases, with 7 bases spanning the gap. CDR3 in amino acids: CASSLGGLSNQPQHF. The CDR3 DNA reads TGTGCCAGCAGCTTGGGCGGACTTAGCAATCAGCCCCAGCATTTT.

The genes are TRBV2 and TRBJ2-7, with D perhaps matching TRBD2 (7 bases). Trimming took off 4 bases at V and 0 bases at J, with 13 bases between the two ends. CDR1 and CDR2 from the germline V gene are SNHLY and FYNNEI. This CDR3 comprises 15 residues. The CDR3 protein is CASSGGGVLSYEQYF. The CDR3 DNA follows: TGTGCCAGCAGTGGAGGGGGGGTCCTCTCCTACGAGCAGTACTTC.

The chain joins TRBV27 to TRBJ2-5; 7 nucleotides match TRBD1. In germline, CDR1 is MNHEY, CDR2 SMNVEV (reference sequence). Germline trimming cut 5 bases from V and 4 bases from J; bases unmatched to any gene: 4. The CDR3 is made up of 13 amino acids. CDR3 in amino acids: CASSRGGLETQYF. The CDR3 region has the DNA TGTGCCAGCAGTAGAGGGGGCCTAGAGACCCAGTACTTC.

This chain joins TRBV5-1 and TRBJ1-3; possible D gene TRBD1, 5 bases. V lost 6 bases and J 2 bases, leaving 9 bases between the germline ends. The CDR3 spans 13 residues. Per the germline V gene, CDR1 is SGHRS and CDR2 is YFSETQ. The CDR3 DNA is TGCGCCAGCACCCTGGGGCCTGGAAACACCATATATTTT. It specifies CASTLGPGNTIYF.